Listed below are T cell receptor beta chains from one sample, sequenced in a study of immune evolution from preneoplasia to lung adenocarcinoma. Sequenced by immunoSEQ multiplex PCR; TCRdb stores in-frame clones only, minus some. The sample includes approximately 12,000 clones, roughly 89% of them seen just once. The sample comprised FFPE invasive lung adenocarcinoma tissue. The source of these receptors is a person aged 70 to 85 with invasive lung adenocarcinoma. CDR3s include the opening cysteine and the closing phenylalanine or tryptophan.

>TRBJ1-2|TRBV29-1
CSVREHGYTF
>TRBJ1-4|TRBV19
CASRSGVGNEKLFF
>TRBJ2-3|TRBV7-9
CASSSAVGQGVNTQYF
>TRBJ2-7|TRBV4-2
CASSQQLAGFYEQYF
>TRBJ1-1|TRBV2
CASSLMAQGLGEAFF
>TRBJ1-1|TRBV7-2
CASRPRQGPNTEAFF
>TRBJ2-3|TRBV21-1
CASSGRSITDTQYF
>TRBJ2-1|TRBV5-1
CASSRDLNEQFF
>TRBJ1-4|TRBV7-9
CASSLGTVAGTGSEKLFF
>TRBJ2-1|TRBV19
CASSIEAGGTYNEQFF
>TRBJ2-2|TRBV28
CASSSPGQGTGELFF
>TRBJ2-2|TRBV4-1
CASSPLLTANTGELFF
>TRBJ2-5|TRBV2
CASSEVAETQYF
>TRBJ2-7|TRBV23-1
CASSPRHSCEQYF
>TRBJ1-5|TRBV27
CASSSKQSNQPQHF
>TRBJ2-5|TRBV4-1
CASSRDLAGAGETQYF
>TRBJ2-7|TRBV29-1
CSGDSNTGEQYF
>TRBJ2-5|TRBV30
CAGGRTETQYF
>TRBJ1-2|TRBV6-1
CASSAQGVYGYTF
>TRBJ1-5|TRBV7-9
CASSLEGSNQPQHF
>TRBJ2-5|TRBV2
CASIRLAQETQYF
>TRBJ1-1|TRBV5-1
CASSLQGDIEAFF
>TRBJ1-1|TRBV9
CASSRTSKATEAFF
>TRBJ2-1|TRBV10-2
CASSDPLAGGAQFF
>TRBJ2-5|TRBV29-1
CSVEVGAGETQYF
>TRBJ1-5|TRBV10-2
CASSESTWRPQHF
>TRBJ2-5|TRBV30
CAWSVSETQYF
>TRBJ1-4|TRBV5-4
CASSGDRATNEKLFF
>TRBJ2-7|TRBV11-1
CASSPTHPRDTIYEQYF
>TRBJ2-5|TRBV5-4
CASSLMPRETQYF
>TRBJ2-5|TRBV4-1
CASSPDGVQETQYF
>TRBJ2-7|TRBV10-3
CAISESWDRGNEQYF
>TRBJ2-1|TRBV20-1
CSAKFYSEQFF
>TRBJ1-3|TRBV27
CASRPLGVPGNTIYF
>TRBJ2-5|TRBV27
CASSQLLGETQYF
>TRBJ2-7|TRBV4-1
CASSQDRFREQYF
>TRBJ2-3|TRBV11-2
CASSWWGAGTDTQYF
>TRBJ1-1|TRBV18
CASSGGGFDTEAFF
>TRBJ2-7|TRBV28
CASSSFYEQYF
>TRBJ2-7|TRBV27
CASSPTSAAQAAEQYF
>TRBJ2-3|TRBV12-2
CASRLEGFSTDTQYF
>TRBJ2-5|TRBV4-2
CASSQEITGGPATETQYF
>TRBJ1-1|TRBV15
CATNDREDTEAFF
>TRBJ2-5|TRBV30
CAWSPSGTETQYF
>TRBJ2-7|TRBV7-9
CASTRTGGGEQYF
>TRBJ2-1|TRBV11-3
CASSLVGDLNEQFF
>TRBJ2-2|TRBV6-5
CASIAGRARSGELFF